The sequence of this TCR beta chain was determined in a study of shared clonotypes between healthy human individuals. Assay execution proceeded at the deep level. TCRdb keeps only in-frame clones here, not all; method: immunoSEQ multiplex PCR. The table has 1,400,000 or so clones, about 98.5% seen once. The authors divided CD4+ cells into CD45RA+ naive and CD45RA-negative memory subsets. This receptor was taken from a young man in good health. Sequenced: naive CD4+ T cells sorted from blood. Subset here: CD45RA+ positively selected.

The chain's CDR3 is CASSSDRYQETQYF. The CDR3 nucleotides read TGTGCCAGCAGCTCGGACAGATACCAAGAGACCCAGTACTTC. The V gene is TRBV7-7, the J gene TRBJ2-5; D is perhaps TRBD1 (6 bases). The V end was cut by 4 bases, the J end by 0 bases, with 9 bases between. The CDR3 contains 14 residues. Germline CDR1 and CDR2: SSHAT and FNYEAQ (reference sequence).